The source of this T cell receptor (beta chain) is a study of T cell responses to AZD1222 COVID-19 vaccine. Whole-study context: Second-dose groups at about 4 or about 12 weeks were pooled.

The CDR3 spans 14 residues. The germline CDR1 and CDR2 sequences are SEHNR and FQNEAQ (reference sequence). Trimming removed 5 bases from V and 1 base from J; junction bases left unmatched: 2. Concerning this clone itself: Its antigen is not known.

Method: immunoSEQ multiplex PCR; TCRdb's copy keeps in-frame clones and lacks some. The data contain fewer than 200,000 clones, 85% to 95% of them singletons. Findings of the study overall: Nearly half of spike-specific TCRs reportedly target variant regions that are unmutated in the B.1.351 and B.1.1.7 variants. Among AZD1222 vaccinees, only six or seven were seropositive at baseline.

The clonotype originates from an adult in good health. The specimen was peripheral blood, collected on day 0 of AZD1222 vaccination. The chain couples TRBV7-9 to TRBJ1-1; 9 bases are shared with TRBD1. CDR3 DNA sequence: TGTGCCAGCAGCACACAGGGGGCGAACACTGAAGCTTTCTTT. Amino acid sequence: CASSTQGANTEAFF.